Ten or more counts support the clone carrying this TCR beta chain. Its target is unknown. This sample was taken from a study of T cell repertoires in cytomegalovirus infection. Regarding the study as a whole: In two of eight donors, the top clonotype was HLA-C-restricted CMV-specific. Pooled public TCR beta family frequency picked out CMV carriers with the relevant HLA.

The CDR3 is 14 amino acids. Trimming took 1 base from V and 8 from J, leaving 13 bases between them. Germline V gene data show CDR1 as SGHTA and CDR2 as FQGNSA. MiXCR, run by TCRdb on the reads, gives a single entry per CDR3 protein. The sample lists hundreds of thousands of distinct CDR3 sequences, 9.6% seen once, with 2% to 3% in the top ten. The receptor was derived from a human donor in good health (CMV status not recorded). Some clones in this sample may be carry-over from other donors' samples. The sequencing input was PBMCs. The chain joins TRBV7-2 to TRBJ2-3, with D perhaps TRBD2 (6 bases). The CDR3 DNA reads TGTGCCAGCAGCTTAGGGGCTAGCGCGGTTACGCAGTATTTT. This codes for CASSLGASAVTQYF. The full variable domain, in which reference TRBV7-2 and TRBJ2-3 provide the parts outside the CDR3, is GAGVSQSPSNKVTEKGKDVELRCDPISGHTALYWYRQSLGQGLEFLIYFQGNSAPDKSGLPSDRFSAERTGGSVSTLTIQRTQQEDSAVYLCASSLGASAVTQYFGPGTRLTVL.